The sequence of this T cell receptor beta chain was determined in a study of beta chain features in type 1 diabetes. This clone was found a few times. The V gene lost 2 bases and the J gene lost 8 bases, with 15 bases spanning the gap. CDR1 is SGHVS, CDR2 FQNEAQ, per germline. The CDR3 is made up of 15 amino acids. Of the isolated RNA, all was reverse transcribed, and so the sequenced material was expressed TCRB transcripts. Sequencing used immunoSEQ multiplex PCR; TCRdb keeps in-frame clones, though not all of them. This sample yields some 300,000 clones, of which 7.5% to 9.5% are seen a single time; approximately 0.93% belongs to the top ten.

The sequence was collected from a young woman in good health. The chain has TRBV7-8 and TRBJ1-4; D uncertain. The sequenced sample was central memory CD4+ T cells from blood. The CDR3 loop reads CASSLSRTRGEKLFF. Written as DNA, the CDR3 is TGTGCCAGCAGCTTATCGCGTACGAGAGGCGAAAAACTGTTTTTT. Full variable domain (missing parts from reference TRBV7-8 and TRBJ1-4): GAGVSQSPRYKVAKRGQDVALRCDPISGHVSLFWYQQALGQGPEFLTYFQNEAQLDKSGLPSDRFFAERPEGSVSTLKIQRTQQEDSAVYLCASSLSRTRGEKLFFGSGTQLSVL.